Below are 21 T cell receptor beta chains sequenced from a single sample in a study of cytomegalovirus exposure and HLA in healthy donors. PCR involved 60 Vbeta and 13 Jbeta primers. TCRdb keeps only in-frame clones here, not all; method: immunoSEQ multiplex PCR. The sample lists just over 150,000 clones, 60% to 80% occurring once. The material sequenced was PBMCs. The source is a woman aged 30 to 39 in good health and CMV-seronegative.

The V call is TRBV19, the J call TRBJ1-1, with no clear D. The CDR3 contains 14 residues. Germline V gives CDR1 LNHDA, CDR2 SQIVND (reference sequence). The V and J ends lost 0 bases and 4 bases respectively, with 9 bases between them. The CDR3 spells CASSIDRDGTEAFF. The DNA of the CDR3 is TGTGCCAGTAGTATAGATCGGGATGGCACTGAAGCTTTCTTT.

The V gene is TRBV5-6, the J gene TRBJ1-2, with 9 positions matching TRBD1. Germline lookup yields CDR1 SGHDT and CDR2 YYEEEE. The trim removed 1 base at V and 8 bases at J, leaving 9 bases unmatched. The CDR3 covers 15 residues. The CDR3 reads CASSLPGQGFYGYTF. The CDR3 DNA is TGTGCCAGCAGCTTGCCGGGACAGGGATTCTACGGCTACACCTTC.

The chain employs TRBV2 and TRBJ1-2, with 8 nucleotides matching TRBD1. Germline CDR1 is SNHLY and CDR2 is FYNNEI. The CDR3 is made up of 13 amino acids. The V gene end was trimmed by 2 bases and the J gene end by 8 bases; junction bases not matched to a gene: 4. The CDR3 nucleotides read TGTGCCAGCAGTGAACAGGGGGCGAACGGCTACACCTTC. It encodes CASSEQGANGYTF. The full variable domain, in which reference TRBV2 and TRBJ1-2 provide the parts outside the CDR3, is EPEVTQTPSHQVTQMGQEVILRCVPISNHLYFYWYRQILGQKVEFLVSFYNNEISEKSEIFDDQFSVERPDGSNFTLKIRSTKLEDSAMYFCASSEQGANGYTFGSGTRLTVV.

This sequence joins TRBV5-4 and TRBJ2-7; tentatively, D is TRBD2 (7 bases). Trimming removed 4 bases at V and 0 bases at J, with 20 bases between. Germline V gene lookup returns CDR1 SGHNT and CDR2 YYREEE (reference sequence). The CDR3 is made up of 17 amino acids. The CDR3 sequence is CASSRGGGSLSSYEQYF. The CDR3 DNA reads as TGTGCCAGCAGCCGAGGGGGGGGATCCTTAAGCTCCTACGAGCAGTACTTC.

The V and J genes are TRBV6-6 and TRBJ1-2; 8 nucleotides agree with TRBD1. The CDR3 has 15 residues. Germline V gene data show CDR1 as MNHNY and CDR2 as SVGAGI (reference sequence). With V trimmed by 7 bases and J by 6 bases, 13 bases remained unmatched. The CDR3 reads CASNLPQGASDGYTF. The CDR3 DNA follows: TGTGCCAGCAACTTACCCCAGGGGGCTTCTGATGGCTACACCTTC.

This clone has a handful of counts. This chain uses TRBV7-9 with TRBJ1-2; 11 positions agree with TRBD1. The CDR3 length is 14 residues. Unmatched junction bases numbered 5, after V lost 6 bases and J lost 5 bases. CDR1 and CDR2 (germline): SEHNR, FQNEAQ (reference sequence). The CDR3 protein is CASRPGTGGYGYTF. The CDR3, as DNA: TGTGCCAGCAGACCAGGGACAGGGGGTTATGGCTACACCTTC. Together with reference TRBV7-9 and TRBJ1-2, the CDR3 gives the full variable domain: DTGVSQNPRHKITKRGQNVTFRCDPISEHNRLYWYRQTLGQGPEFLTYFQNEAQLEKSRLLSDRFSAERPKGSFSTLEIQRTEQGDSAMYLCASRPGTGGYGYTFGSGTRLTVV.

V gene TRBV2 combines with J gene TRBJ2-1, with TRBD2 matching over 10 bases. This CDR3 has 15 residues. The ends lost 8 bases at V and 7 bases at J; junction bases unmatched: 11. The germline CDR1 and CDR2 sequences are SNHLY and FYNNEI. The CDR3: CASEASGGPGNEQFF. The CDR3 nucleotides are TGTGCCAGCGAGGCTAGCGGGGGCCCGGGTAATGAGCAGTTCTTC.

The chain is built from TRBV29-1 and TRBJ1-1; weak D call: TRBD1 (5 bases). CDR1 and CDR2 (germline): SQVTM, ANQGSEA. Trimming left V 7 bases short and J 5 bases short, with 8 bases between. The CDR3 is 10 amino acids. In DNA form, the CDR3 reads TGCAGCGCTCGGGGGACTGAAGCTTTCTTT. This sequence encodes CSARGTEAFF. The whole variable domain, remainder taken from reference TRBV29-1 and TRBJ1-1, is SAVISQKPSRDICQRGTSLTIQCQVDSQVTMMFWYRQQPGQSLTLIATANQGSEATYESGFVIDKFPISRPNLTFSTLTVSNMSPEDSSIYLCSARGTEAFFGQGTRLTVV.

CDR3 protein: CASSRLVGEEIPDTQYF. CDR3 DNA sequence: TGCGCCAGCAGCCGCCTAGTAGGCGAGGAGATCCCAGATACGCAGTATTTT. J is TRBJ2-3 and V is TRBV4-1; no firm D call. The CDR3 extends over 17 amino acids. V was shortened by 4 bases and J by 4 bases, with 21 bases between the two germline ends. Germline loops: CDR1 MGHRA, CDR2 YSYEKL.

The chain has TRBV10-3 and TRBJ1-5, with 9 nucleotides matching TRBD1. The CDR3 extends over 15 amino acids. J gave up 4 bases and V 8 bases, and 9 bases lay outside the gene matches. Germline V CDR1 and CDR2: ENHRY, SYGVKD. Here the CDR3 reads CAIRPGTGKNQPQHF. CDR3 sequence (DNA): TGTGCCATCCGCCCCGGGACAGGGAAAAATCAGCCCCAGCATTTT.

This clone came up once. The chain couples TRBV18 to TRBJ2-7; 8 nucleotides match TRBD2. The CDR3 covers 13 residues. CDR1 is KGHSH, CDR2 LQKENI, per germline. V lost 4 bases to trimming and J lost 6 bases; unmatched junction nucleotides: 5. The CDR3 DNA is TGTGCCAGCTCACGGGGACTAGATGGCGAGCAGTACTTC. It specifies CASSRGLDGEQYF. Full variable domain (missing parts from reference TRBV18 and TRBJ2-7): NAGVMQNPRHLVRRRGQEARLRCSPMKGHSHVYWYRQLPEEGLKFMVYLQKENIIDESGMPKERFSAEFPKEGPSILRIQQVVRGDSAAYFCASSRGLDGEQYFGPGTRLTVT.

The rearrangement uses TRBV5-1 and TRBJ2-1; 8 bases line up with TRBD1. The junction had 7 bases not matched to a gene; V was cut back by 2 bases and J by 9 bases. Germline loops: CDR1 SGHRS, CDR2 YFSETQ. The CDR3 runs 14 residues. DNA of the CDR3: TGCGCCAGCAGCTTTCAGGGGGCACAGGGTGAGCAGTTCTTC. The encoded protein is CASSFQGAQGEQFF.

J is TRBJ2-1 and V is TRBV6-5, with TRBD2 matching 12 bases. V lost 4 bases to trimming and J lost 7 bases; unmatched junction nucleotides: 8. Looked up from germline, CDR1 is MNHEY and CDR2 is SVGAGI. The CDR3 covers 16 residues. CDR3 amino acids: CASSLASGGAGNEQFF. CDR3 in DNA: TGTGCCAGCAGTTTGGCTAGCGGGGGGGCGGGTAATGAGCAGTTCTTC.

The table lists this clone with a count of one. The V gene is TRBV27, the J gene TRBJ2-3; possible D gene TRBD2, 6 bases. V was clipped by 4 bases and J by 12 bases, with 17 bases between them. Germline CDR1 reads MNHEY; CDR2 reads SMNVEV (reference sequence). The CDR3 runs to 13 residues. CDR3 in DNA: TGTGCCAGCAGTTCTTCTTCGCGGGGTAATCAGTATTTT. As protein: CASSSSSRGNQYF.

This clone was counted only a few times. The V and J genes are TRBV4-2 and TRBJ2-7; D not certain. Trimming stripped 5 bases from V and 4 bases from J, with 18 bases between. CDR3 length: 15 residues. Germline-derived CDR1 and CDR2 are LGHNA and YNFKEQ. In nucleotides, the CDR3 is TGTGCCAGCAGCGAAGCCCCCTCTCTGTCGTACGAGCAGTACTTC. Encoded protein: CASSEAPSLSYEQYF.

This clone was observed a few times. This chain connects TRBV19 to TRBJ1-4; TRBD1 matches at 7 bases. Germline trimming cut 4 bases from V and 2 bases from J; bases unmatched to any gene: 7. There are 16 residues in the CDR3. From germline, CDR1 is LNHDA and CDR2 SQIVND (reference sequence). CDR3 loop: CASSTVGGGTNEKLFF. Written as DNA, the CDR3 is TGTGCCAGTAGTACTGTAGGGGGCGGCACTAATGAAAAACTGTTTTTT.

The table lists this clone with a few counts. V and J are TRBV7-8 and TRBJ2-1, with D perhaps matching TRBD2 (6 bases). Trimming cost V 2 bases and J 1 base, with 15 bases left between them. The CDR3 is 17 amino acids. Germline loops: CDR1 SGHVS, CDR2 FQNEAQ. The CDR3: CASSLPLRGESYNEQFF. CDR3 DNA: TGTGCCAGCAGCTTACCGCTTCGCGGGGAATCCTACAATGAGCAGTTCTTC.

The chain combines TRBV30 with TRBJ2-1; possibly TRBD2 for D (5 bases). The CDR3 length is 13 residues. Trimming shortened V by 6 bases and J by 2 bases, and 11 bases separated the two germline ends. Germline-derived CDR1 and CDR2 are GTSNPN and SVGIG (reference sequence). CDR3 sequence reads: CACSGNTYNEQFF. The CDR3 DNA sequence: TGTGCCTGCTCGGGGAATACCTACAATGAGCAGTTCTTC.

This chain links TRBV15 with TRBJ2-5, with D possibly TRBD1 on 6 matching bases. Germline loops: CDR1 LNHNV, CDR2 YYDKDF (reference sequence). Trimming removed 5 bases at V and 5 bases at J, with 18 bases between. The CDR3 spans 15 residues. CDR3 sequence reads: CATSAETGSGETQYF. CDR3 bases: TGTGCCACCAGCGCTGAGACAGGTAGTGGGGAGACCCAGTACTTC.

The chain uses TRBV27 and TRBJ1-4; D is undetermined. Germline V gene lookup returns CDR1 MNHEY and CDR2 SMNVEV (reference sequence). The CDR3 runs to 13 residues. V was trimmed by 8 bases and J by 8 bases, leaving 15 bases between them. This CDR3 is CASGPREGEKLFF. Here the CDR3 DNA reads TGTGCCAGCGGGCCGAGGGAGGGAGAAAAACTGTTTTTT. Based on the CDR3 plus reference TRBV27 and TRBJ1-4, the full variable domain is EAQVTQNPRYLITVTGKKLTVTCSQNMNHEYMSWYRQDPGLGLRQIYYSMNVEVTDKGDVPEGYKVSRKEKRNFPLILESPSPNQTSLYFCASGPREGEKLFFGSGTQLSVL.

V and J are TRBV5-1 and TRBJ2-1, with D uncertain. This CDR3 spans 14 amino acids. Germline V CDR1 and CDR2: SGHRS, YFSETQ. Trimming stripped 4 bases from V and 0 bases from J, with 8 bases between. The chain's CDR3 is CASSPVSSYNEQFF. CDR3 DNA sequence: TGCGCCAGCAGCCCTGTTAGCTCCTACAATGAGCAGTTCTTC.